This T cell receptor beta chain came from a study of blood T cell repertoires in COVID-19. Overall study: Sites across the United States, Italy and Spain contributed samples from acute and convalescent COVID-19. T cells, B-cell-depleted T cells, or PBMCs supplied cDNA or gDNA.

As processed by the authors: Estimation of nucleated cell counts was performed using reference gene primer amplification. Method: immunoSEQ multiplex PCR; TCRdb's copy keeps in-frame clones and lacks some. The V and J calls and clone size are taken from that table; D and trimming were inferred from the DNA. The table has under 100,000 clones, approximately 86% seen once. Trimming cost V 5 bases and J 4 bases, with 9 bases left between them. The CDR3 has 13 amino acids. Germline CDR1 is LNHDA and CDR2 is SQIVND (reference sequence). Sequences were obtained from peripheral blood. The source of this sequence is a man aged 35-49 years with acute or convalescent COVID-19. V is TRBV19 and J is TRBJ1-5, with a weak D call TRBD1 (6 bases). CDR3 in DNA: TGTGCCAGTAGTGGGACACGAAATCAGCCCCAGCATTTT. It yields the protein CASSGTRNQPQHF.